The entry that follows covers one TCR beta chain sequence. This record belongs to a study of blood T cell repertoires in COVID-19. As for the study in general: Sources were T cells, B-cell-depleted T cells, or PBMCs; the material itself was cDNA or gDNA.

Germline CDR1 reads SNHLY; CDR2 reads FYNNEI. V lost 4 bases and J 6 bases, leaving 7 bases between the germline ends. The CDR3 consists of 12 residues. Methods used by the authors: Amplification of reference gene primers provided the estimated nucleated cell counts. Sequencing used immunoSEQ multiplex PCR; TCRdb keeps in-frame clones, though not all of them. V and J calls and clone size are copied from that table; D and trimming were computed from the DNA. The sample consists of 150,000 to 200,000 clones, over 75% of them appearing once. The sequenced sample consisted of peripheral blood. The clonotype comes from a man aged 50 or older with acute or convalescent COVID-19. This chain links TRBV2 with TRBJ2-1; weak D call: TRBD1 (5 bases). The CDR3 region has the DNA TGTGCCAGCAGTGGAAGGGGCAATGAGCAGTTCTTC. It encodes CASSGRGNEQFF.